The 17 T cell receptor beta chains given below trace back to one sample, sequenced in a study of cytomegalovirus exposure and HLA in healthy donors (dated by TCRdb to 2017 to 2019). Libraries were built with the immunoSEQ multiplex PCR assay. TCRdb took over this immuneACCESS table, retaining in-frame rearrangements with V and J assigned. Such tables are incomplete; in checked studies, under half of the missing clones stem from an unresolved V gene, and the remainder is unexplained. The sample profile shows roughly 300,000 clones; roughly 90% of them were found once. The ten largest account for about 0.91% of the sample. Specimen: PBMCs. These TCRs come from a woman in her late teens or twenties in good health and CMV-seronegative.

The V and J genes are TRBV5-1 and TRBJ1-1, with D perhaps matching TRBD1 (5 bases). From germline, CDR1 is SGHRS and CDR2 YFSETQ. V lost 0 bases and J 4 bases, leaving 19 bases between the germline ends. This CDR3 has 17 amino acids. The CDR3 DNA reads as TGCGCCAGCAGCTTGGCATTACAGGCGGAGTATTTCACTGAAGCTTTCTTT. Protein product: CASSLALQAEYFTEAFF.

The J gene is TRBJ2-7, the V gene TRBV5-8, with 7 bases identical to TRBD1. Germline lookup yields CDR1 SGHTS and CDR2 YDEGEE. CDR3 length: 16 amino acids. Trimming cost V 4 bases and J 1 base; bases outside gene matches: 11. CDR3 loop: CASSPPFDRASYEQYF. The CDR3 DNA is TGTGCCAGCAGCCCTCCGTTTGACAGGGCTTCCTACGAGCAGTACTTC.

J is TRBJ2-7 and V is TRBV6-6; 9 bases align to TRBD1. Trimming took 4 bases from V and 3 from J; bases not matched to a gene: 10. The germline V gene encodes CDR1 MNHNY and CDR2 SVGAGI (reference sequence). The CDR3 totals 16 residues. The CDR3: CASSSPGGTGHYEQYF. The CDR3 DNA reads as TGTGCCAGCAGTTCGCCCGGGGGGACAGGGCACTACGAGCAGTACTTC.

In DNA form, the CDR3 reads TGCGCCAGCAGCTCGACAGGGGACGGCACTGAAGCTTTCTTT. Protein: CASSSTGDGTEAFF. The chain has TRBV5-1 and TRBJ1-1, with TRBD1 matching 8 bases. CDR1 and CDR2 from the germline V gene are SGHRS and YFSETQ. The V gene end was trimmed by 3 bases and the J gene end by 4 bases; junction bases not matched to a gene: 5. The CDR3 is 14 amino acids.

This clone was counted a single time. The chain joins TRBV7-9 to TRBJ2-7, with D unclear. The V gene's germline CDR1 is SEHNR and CDR2 FQNEAQ (reference sequence). Trimming pared 5 bases from V and 4 bases from J, leaving 12 bases between. The CDR3 has 13 residues. The CDR3 loop is CASSLETGYEQYF. The CDR3 DNA reads TGTGCCAGCAGCCTCGAGACTGGATACGAGCAGTACTTC. The full variable domain, its missing parts supplied by reference TRBV7-9 and TRBJ2-7, is DTGVSQNPRHKITKRGQNVTFRCDPISEHNRLYWYRQTLGQGPEFLTYFQNEAQLEKSRLLSDRFSAERPKGSFSTLEIQRTEQGDSAMYLCASSLETGYEQYFGPGTRLTVT.

The V and J genes are TRBV5-1 and TRBJ2-5; D possibly corresponds to TRBD2 (6 bases). Looked up from germline, CDR1 is SGHRS and CDR2 is YFSETQ. The CDR3 extends over 14 amino acids. The ends were cut back, 4 bases at V and 4 bases at J, with 14 bases in the middle. CDR3 coding DNA: TGCGCCAGCAGCGCCTCGGGGGTTACAGAGACCCAGTACTTC. Translating it yields CASSASGVTETQYF.

This clone is a singleton in its sample. The chain joins TRBV5-1 to TRBJ1-3, with 8 bases that match TRBD1. There are 14 residues in the CDR3. V lost 3 bases and J lost 4; bases outside the gene matches: 3. Germline V gene sequence: CDR1 SGHRS, CDR2 YFSETQ. The chain's CDR3 is CASSSGTGGNTIYF. The DNA of the CDR3 is TGCGCCAGCAGCTCGGGGACAGGAGGAAACACCATATATTTT.

This clone was picked up one time. This chain joins TRBV14 and TRBJ2-2, with D possibly matching TRBD1 (6 bases). CDR3 length: 17 amino acids. V gave up 7 bases and J gave up 2 bases, with 20 bases separating them. Per germline, CDR1 SGHDN and CDR2 FVKESK. CDR3 in DNA: TGTGCCAGCACCGCAGGTCAGGGGACAATAAACACCGGGGAGCTGTTTTTT. This translates into CASTAGQGTINTGELFF.

The chain joins TRBV15 to TRBJ1-5, with D uncertain. V was trimmed by 0 bases and J by 6 bases, leaving 6 bases between them. Germline CDR1 and CDR2: LNHNV and YYDKDF (reference sequence). This CDR3 has 13 residues. This chain's CDR3 is CATSRERGQPQHF. CDR3 coding DNA: TGTGCCACCAGCAGAGAAAGAGGTCAGCCCCAGCATTTT.

This chain uses TRBV11-2 with TRBJ2-5, with no clear D. The CDR3 spans 16 residues. Trimming pared 6 bases from V and 5 bases from J, leaving 22 bases between. Germline lookup yields CDR1 SGHAT and CDR2 FQNNGV. The CDR3 DNA sequence: TGTGCCAGCAGGCGGCGGCCGGAGAGTGTTTCGGAGACCCAGTACTTC. This encodes CASRRRPESVSETQYF.

This clone was seen only a few times. This chain connects TRBV7-2 to TRBJ2-7, with a weak D call TRBD1 (5 bases). Trimming removed 7 bases from V and 0 bases from J, with 13 bases in between. Germline V gene data show CDR1 as SGHTA and CDR2 as FQGNSA. This CDR3 has 14 amino acids. The CDR3 region has the DNA TGTGCCAGCACCTCCAACAGGAACTCCTACGAGCAGTACTTC. Translation gives CASTSNRNSYEQYF.

This clone was counted a few times. The chain carries TRBV5-1 and TRBJ2-3, with D possibly being TRBD1 (6 bases). Germline CDR1 and CDR2: SGHRS and YFSETQ. CDR3 length: 14 residues. Trimming removed 4 bases at V and 2 bases at J, with 11 bases between. The DNA for the CDR3 is TGCGCCAGCAGCCCCGGACAGTACACAGATACGCAGTATTTT. It is translated as CASSPGQYTDTQYF.

In this sample, this clone turned up once. The conserved phenylalanine or tryptophan normally closing the CDR3 is absent here, so this likely arose from a read error. The DNA is left out, because the CDR3 cannot be placed on it with certainty; the CDR3 is given as TCRdb lists it. The rearrangement joins TRBV21-1 to TRBJ1-4. TRBV21-1 is a pseudogene locus. Including both end residues, the CDR3 is 12 amino acids long. CDR3 amino acids: CASSSGGVPYSL.

The rearrangement links TRBV15 to TRBJ1-3; D possibly corresponds to TRBD1 (5 bases). Trimming stripped 2 bases from V and 1 base from J, with 18 bases between. This CDR3 is built from 18 residues. Germline loops: CDR1 LNHNV, CDR2 YYDKDF (reference sequence). The CDR3 DNA follows: TGTGCCACCAGCAGACCCGGCAGGGTTGAAATTTCTGGAAACACCATATATTTT. This gives the protein CATSRPGRVEISGNTIYF.

CDR3 amino acids: CASSYSGRSTEAFF. The CDR3 nucleotides read TGTGCCAGCAGTTACTCGGGGAGGAGTACTGAAGCTTTCTTT. The rearrangement links TRBV6-5 to TRBJ1-1, with D unresolved. Trimming pared 0 bases from V and 5 bases from J, leaving 10 bases between. The CDR3 contains 14 residues. Germline V gives CDR1 MNHEY, CDR2 SVGAGI.

The J gene is TRBJ2-5, the V gene TRBV19; 10 positions agree with TRBD1. The germline V gene encodes CDR1 LNHDA and CDR2 SQIVND (reference sequence). V trimming: 8 bases; J trimming: 4 bases; junction bases outside the gene matches: 4. CDR3 size: 13 residues. This CDR3 reads CASRDRGRETQYF. The CDR3 nucleotides are TGTGCCAGTCGTGACAGGGGGCGAGAGACCCAGTACTTC.

The V call is TRBV9, the J call TRBJ2-5, with D maybe TRBD2 (5 bases). The CDR3 runs to 13 residues. V shed 6 bases and J shed 1 base, with 10 bases lying between them. CDR1 SGDLS and CDR2 YYNGEE come from the germline V gene. CDR3 coding DNA: TGTGCCAGCAAGGGAGCGACCCAAGAGACCCAGTACTTC. Encoded protein: CASKGATQETQYF. Drawing the rest from reference TRBV9 and TRBJ2-5, the complete variable domain is DSGVTQTPKHLITATGQRVTLRCSPRSGDLSVYWYQQSLDQGLQFLIQYYNGEERAKGNILERFSAQQFPDLHSELNLSSLELGDSALYFCASKGATQETQYFGPGTRLLVL.